This is a list of T cell receptor beta chains from one sample in a study of Ad26.COV2.S vaccination and SARS-CoV-2 variants. The assay was immunoSEQ multiplex PCR, and TCRdb's table has in-frame clones only and misses some. The sample lists about 390,000 clones; around nine tenths were seen once. Sequences were derived from peripheral blood, sampled in a trial of Ad26.COV2.S vaccine versus placebo. The source of these receptors is a person between 18 and 65 years old who received the Ad26.COV2.S COVID-19 vaccine or a placebo. The CDR3 runs from the conserved cysteine through the conserved F or W. The D gene is left open where the match is weak. Some rows have no size entry. The others give once, few or many, or a class for an expanded clone.

NA	TRBV10-3	NA	TRBJ2-1	CAISESANEQFF	TGTGCCATCAGTGAGTCGGCGAATGAGCAGTTCTTC
once	TRBV19	TRBD1	TRBJ1-1	CASSIRDRGTAFF	TGTGCCAGTAGTATAAGGGACAGGGGGACGGCTTTCTTT
NA	TRBV11-2	TRBD2	TRBJ2-3	CASSLAASGGWVDTQYF	TGTGCCAGCAGCTTAGCGGCTAGCGGGGGGTGGGTTGATACGCAGTATTTT
NA	TRBV6-5	NA	TRBJ1-6	CASSTAFGTLHF	TGTGCCAGCAGTACAGCCTTTGGGACCCTCCACTTT
few	TRBV4-2	NA	TRBJ1-1	CASSPTENTEAFF	TGTGCCAGCAGCCCGACAGAGAACACTGAAGCTTTCTTT
NA	TRBV20-1	NA	TRBJ1-5	CSASSQPQHF	TGCAGTGCTAGTAGCCAGCCCCAGCATTTT
NA	TRBV20-1	NA	TRBJ1-1	CSASPRVEAFF	TGCAGTGCTAGTCCAAGAGTTGAAGCTTTCTTT
NA	TRBV5-4	NA	TRBJ2-5	CASSLNLETQYF	TGTGCCAGCAGCTTGAACCTCGAGACCCAGTACTTC
NA	TRBV5-4	TRBD1	TRBJ1-4	CASSARQGVTNEKLFF	TGTGCCAGCAGCGCCAGACAGGGGGTAACTAATGAAAAACTGTTTTTT
once	TRBV18	NA	TRBJ2-7	CASSPQTGTGEQYF	TGTGCCAGCTCACCACAGACAGGTACTGGAGAGCAGTACTTC
few	TRBV5-4	NA	TRBJ1-1	CASSSSLRTEAFF	TGTGCCAGCAGCTCTTCATTGCGCACTGAAGCTTTCTTT
NA	TRBV7-8	NA	TRBJ1-6	CASSLLAGNSPLHF	TGTGCCAGCAGCTTACTCGCAGGCAATTCACCCCTCCACTTT
NA	TRBV5-1	NA	TRBJ2-3	CASGEISTDTQYF	TGCGCCAGCGGTGAAATAAGCACAGATACGCAGTATTTT
NA	TRBV4-3	NA	TRBJ2-2	CASSQGPVGAGELFF	TGCGCCAGCAGCCAAGGACCGGTGGGAGCCGGGGAGCTGTTTTTT
once	TRBV5-8	TRBD1	TRBJ2-7	CASSSLRDSHEQYF	TGTGCCAGCAGCTCCCTCCGGGACAGCCACGAGCAGTACTTC
NA	TRBV5-1	NA	TRBJ1-5	CASSPEGNQPQHF	TGCGCCAGCAGCCCCGAGGGGAATCAGCCCCAGCATTTT
NA	TRBV4-2	TRBD2	TRBJ2-3	CASTFSGGVPDTQYF	TGTGCCAGCACCTTTAGCGGGGGAGTCCCAGATACGCAGTATTTT
NA	TRBV7-2	NA	TRBJ1-2	CASSPADYGYTF	TGTGCCAGCAGCCCAGCAGACTATGGCTACACCTTC
NA	TRBV6-5	NA	TRBJ1-2	CASFDSSGYGYTF	TGTGCCAGCTTCGACAGTTCTGGCTATGGCTACACCTTC
NA	TRBV19	NA	TRBJ1-4	CASSISATLILNEKLFF	TGTGCCAGTAGTATTTCAGCGACTCTTATACTTAATGAAAAACTGTTTTTT
NA	TRBV7-2	TRBD1	TRBJ2-7	CASSFRGNLVEQYF	TGTGCCAGCAGCTTCAGGGGGAATTTAGTCGAGCAGTACTTC
NA	TRBV4-3	NA	TRBJ1-2	CASSQDRGQGVGGYTF	TGCGCCAGCAGCCAAGATCGGGGACAAGGAGTAGGTGGCTACACCTTC
NA	TRBV19	NA	TRBJ2-2	CASSIVVTGELFF	TGTGCCAGTAGTATAGTAGTCACCGGGGAGCTGTTTTTT
few	TRBV5-1	TRBD1	TRBJ1-1	CASSDRTGGPVTEAFF	TGCGCCAGCAGCGACCGGACAGGGGGCCCGGTCACTGAAGCTTTCTTT
NA	TRBV10-1	NA	TRBJ2-5	CASSERRFGETQYF	TGCGCCAGCAGTGAGCGGCGGTTTGGAGAGACCCAGTACTTC
NA	TRBV3-1/TRBV3-2	NA	TRBJ1-2	CASSQPTGSGANYGYTF	TGTGCCAGCAGCCAACCGACAGGCTCTGGGGCTAACTATGGCTACACCTTC
NA	TRBV5-4	NA	TRBJ1-2	CASSSSTVGGVYGYTF	TGTGCCAGCAGCTCATCCACTGTGGGTGGCGTTTATGGCTACACCTTC
NA	TRBV6-4	NA	TRBJ2-1	CASSWGLNFNEQFF	TGTGCCAGCAGTTGGGGGCTTAACTTCAATGAGCAGTTCTTC
NA	TRBV7-2	NA	TRBJ2-7	CASSLAGQADSYEQYF	TGTGCCAGCAGCTTAGCGGGCCAGGCAGACTCCTACGAGCAGTACTTC
NA	TRBV5-1	NA	TRBJ1-2	CASSLDPNYGYTF	TGCGCCAGCAGCTTGGACCCTAACTATGGCTACACCTTC
NA	TRBV4-1	NA	TRBJ1-2	CASSQDQGPYGYTF	TGCGCCAGCAGCCAAGATCAGGGACCGTATGGCTACACCTTC
NA	TRBV2	NA	TRBJ1-4	CASSESPREVQEKLFF	TGTGCCAGCAGTGAATCCCCAAGAGAGGTCCAGGAAAAACTGTTTTTT
NA	TRBV7-9	TRBD1	TRBJ1-2	CASTRGGGAGYTF	TGTGCCAGCACTCGCGGAGGGGGCGCGGGCTACACCTTC
NA	TRBV3-1/TRBV3-2	NA	TRBJ2-2	CASSQEFKARTGELFF	TGTGCCAGCAGCCAAGAATTCAAAGCGCGGACCGGGGAGCTGTTTTTT
NA	TRBV7-2	NA	TRBJ1-6	CASRAGEGASSPLHF	TGTGCCAGCAGAGCAGGGGAAGGTGCGTCTTCACCCCTCCACTTT
NA	TRBV7-2	TRBD2	TRBJ2-4	CASSESGGVLAKNIQYF	TGTGCCAGCAGCGAAAGCGGGGGGGTCTTAGCCAAAAACATTCAGTACTTC
NA	TRBV11-2	TRBD2	TRBJ2-5	CASSLVGGGAEETQYF	TGTGCCAGCAGCTTAGTTGGCGGGGGGGCGGAGGAGACCCAGTACTTC
NA	TRBV24-1	NA	TRBJ2-2	CATSDRTTGELFF	TGTGCCACCAGTGATCGGACTACCGGGGAGCTGTTTTTT
NA	TRBV30	NA	TRBJ1-6	CAWSSRGGDSPLHF	TGTGCCTGGAGTTCCCGCGGGGGGGATTCACCCCTCCACTTT